This TCR beta chain was captured in a study of beta chain features in type 1 diabetes. About the research overall: Similarity in age, gender and cell yields was seen between patients and healthy donors.

Every isolated RNA sample was fully reverse transcribed, so sequencing captured expressed TCRB transcripts. Profiling relied on immunoSEQ multiplex PCR, and the TCRdb table lists in-frame clones only, not all of them. Of over 90,000 clones listed, 28% are singletons. Study-level points and caveats: Shortening of TCRB CDR3s, moderate but significant, appeared in all four CD4+ subsets of Type 1 diabetes patients.

Germline CDR1 reads SGHRS; CDR2 reads YFSETQ. V was shortened by 2 bases and J by 0 bases, with 9 bases between the two germline ends. The CDR3 spans 15 residues. There was one heparinised blood draw per donor, averaging around 100 mL. Naive, central memory, regulatory and stem cell-like memory cells within the CD4+ compartment were sorted using CD45RO/CCR7/CD25/CD127/CD95/CD27. Each sorted fraction was over 95% pure. Notes on this clone: The antigen is undetermined.

This TCR derives from a woman younger than 30 with type 1 diabetes. Sequencing used central memory CD4+ T cells from blood. V and J are TRBV5-1 and TRBJ2-1; tentatively, D is TRBD2 (5 bases). The CDR3 nucleotides are TGCGCCAGCAGCTTCGGCGGGTTCTCCTACAATGAGCAGTTCTTC. This codes for CASSFGGFSYNEQFF.